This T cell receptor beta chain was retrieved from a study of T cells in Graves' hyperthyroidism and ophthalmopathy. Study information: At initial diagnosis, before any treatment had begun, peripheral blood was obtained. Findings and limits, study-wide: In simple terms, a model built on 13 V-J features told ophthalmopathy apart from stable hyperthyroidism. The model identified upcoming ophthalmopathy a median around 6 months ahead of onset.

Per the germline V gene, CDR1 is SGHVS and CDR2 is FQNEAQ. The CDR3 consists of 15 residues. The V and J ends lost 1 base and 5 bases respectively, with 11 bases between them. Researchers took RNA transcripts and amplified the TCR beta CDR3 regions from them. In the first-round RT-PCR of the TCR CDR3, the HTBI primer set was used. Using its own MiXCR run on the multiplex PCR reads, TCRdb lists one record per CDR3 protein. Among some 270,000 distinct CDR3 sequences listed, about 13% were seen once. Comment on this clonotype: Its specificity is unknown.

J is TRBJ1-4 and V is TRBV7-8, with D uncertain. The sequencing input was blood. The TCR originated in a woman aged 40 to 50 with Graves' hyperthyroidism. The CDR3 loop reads CASSLGAARNEKLFF. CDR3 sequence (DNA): TGTGCCAGCAGCTTAGGGGCGGCCCGAAATGAAAAACTGTTTTTT.